This is a list of T cell receptor beta chains from one sample in a study of cytomegalovirus exposure and HLA in healthy donors. Profiled with immunoSEQ multiplex PCR; TCRdb holds only in-frame clones, not every one. The top ten hold roughly 1.4% of the sample, which has under 200,000 clones, roughly four fifths seen once. The sequencing sample was made of PBMCs. Receptor source: a man between 35 and 55 years old in good health and CMV-seronegative. Both conserved end residues are part of each CDR3. The D gene is left open where the match is weak. Clone size, where shown, is once, few, many, or a class for clones that have expanded.

>TRBJ2-6|-|-|TRBV5-1
TGCGCCAGCAGCTTAGCACTAGGCTCCTCCTCTGGGGCCAACGTCCTGACTTTC
CASSLALGSSSGANVLTF
>TRBJ2-1|-|-|TRBV10-2
TGCGCCAGCAGTGAGTCGACTCGGGGTAGTGAGCAGTTCTTC
CASSESTRGSEQFF
>TRBJ2-3|-|-|TRBV19
TGTGCCAGTAGTATGGCTTGGGCCGGCCCGGATACGCAGTATTTT
CASSMAWAGPDTQYF
>TRBJ2-7|once|TRBD1|TRBV28
TGTGCCAGCAGACCCCCCGGGACAGTTACCTACGAGCAGTACTTC
CASRPPGTVTYEQYF
>TRBJ1-6|-|-|TRBV9
TGTGCCAGCAGCGGCCAGGGTTTTAATTCACCCCTCCACTTT
CASSGQGFNSPLHF
>TRBJ1-1|-|-|TRBV6-1
TGTGCCAGCAGTCCCGCAGAAACGAACACTGAAGCTTTCTTT
CASSPAETNTEAFF
>TRBJ2-5|-|TRBD2|TRBV5-1
TGCGCCAGCAGCTCCTCTAGCGGGAGGGACGAGACCCAGTACTTC
CASSSSSGRDETQYF
>TRBJ1-2|-|TRBD1|TRBV28
TGTGCCAGCACCACGACAGGGGGCGGGTATGGCTACACCTTC
CASTTTGGGYGYTF
>TRBJ2-5|-|-|TRBV28
TGTGCCAGCAGTTCCCCTGGCGGGATCCAAGAGACCCAGTACTTC
CASSSPGGIQETQYF
>TRBJ2-5|-|TRBD2|TRBV7-9
TGTGCCAGCAGCAAGGGGGGACTAGCGTCGGAGACCCAGTACTTC
CASSKGGLASETQYF
>TRBJ2-1|-|TRBD1|TRBV6-1
TGTGCCAGCGAAGGACAGGGAGTCTCCAATGAGCAGTTCTTC
CASEGQGVSNEQFF
>TRBJ2-1|-|TRBD2|TRBV29-1
TGCAGCGTTGGAGGCGGGAGGGCCTACAATGAGCAGTTCTTC
CSVGGGRAYNEQFF
>TRBJ1-2|-|-|TRBV6-5
TGTGCCAGCAGTTACGTTCGGGGAGCGGTCTATGGCTACACCTTC
CASSYVRGAVYGYTF
>TRBJ2-5|-|TRBD1|TRBV18
TGTGCCAGCTCACCACCGACAGGGCTCCGAGAGACCCAGTACTTC
CASSPPTGLRETQYF
>TRBJ2-2|once|TRBD2|TRBV7-3
TGTGCCAGCAGCTTCCCCGGACTAGCGGGACCCGGGGAGCTGTTTTTT
CASSFPGLAGPGELFF
>TRBJ2-3|-|TRBD1|TRBV5-5
TGTGCCAGCAGCTTCGACGGACAGGGGGAGACAGATACGCAGTATTTT
CASSFDGQGETDTQYF
>TRBJ1-4|-|-|TRBV6-5
TGTGCCAGCCAGGGAACAGAAAATGAAAAACTGTTTTTT
CASQGTENEKLFF
>TRBJ1-5|-|TRBD1|TRBV6-5
TGTGCCAGCAGCCGACAGGGGGGTCAGCCCCAGCATTTT
CASSRQGGQPQHF
>TRBJ2-1|-|-|TRBV12-5
TGTGCTAGTGGTTTGGGACTCGGCTACAATGAGCAGTTCTTC
CASGLGLGYNEQFF
>TRBJ1-2|-|-|TRBV20-1
TGCAGTGCTAGAGAAGGCGGGTACACCTTC
CSAREGGYTF
>TRBJ1-5|-|-|TRBV28
TGTGCCAGCAGTTTAGCAGATCAGCCCCAGCATTTT
CASSLADQPQHF
>TRBJ2-5|-|-|TRBV7-8
TGTGCCAGCAGCCATCAGGTCGATCGGGGTGGGAGCCTGAAGACCCAGTACTTC
CASSHQVDRGGSLKTQYF
>TRBJ2-7|-|-|TRBV6-5
TGTGCCAGCAGTTCCACCTACGAGCAGTACTTC
CASSSTYEQYF
>TRBJ1-5|-|TRBD1|TRBV6-1
TGTGCCAGCAGTGCCGGGACAGAAGTTGGTCAGCCCCAGCATTTT
CASSAGTEVGQPQHF
>TRBJ2-2|-|TRBD2|TRBV2
TGTGCCAGCAGTCTTTCGACTAGCGGGTCTACCGGGGAGCTGTTTTTT
CASSLSTSGSTGELFF
>TRBJ1-5|-|-|TRBV6-4
TGTGCCAGCAGTGTGTATAGCAATCAGCCCCAGCATTTT
CASSVYSNQPQHF
>TRBJ2-3|few|-|TRBV4-1
TGCGCCAGCAGCCGAAGTACTAGTTTAACACCGCAGTATTTT
CASSRSTSLTPQYF
>TRBJ1-6|-|-|TRBV6-5
TGTGCCAGCAGTCGGCGCCGGGAGTATAATTCACCCCTCCACTTT
CASSRRREYNSPLHF